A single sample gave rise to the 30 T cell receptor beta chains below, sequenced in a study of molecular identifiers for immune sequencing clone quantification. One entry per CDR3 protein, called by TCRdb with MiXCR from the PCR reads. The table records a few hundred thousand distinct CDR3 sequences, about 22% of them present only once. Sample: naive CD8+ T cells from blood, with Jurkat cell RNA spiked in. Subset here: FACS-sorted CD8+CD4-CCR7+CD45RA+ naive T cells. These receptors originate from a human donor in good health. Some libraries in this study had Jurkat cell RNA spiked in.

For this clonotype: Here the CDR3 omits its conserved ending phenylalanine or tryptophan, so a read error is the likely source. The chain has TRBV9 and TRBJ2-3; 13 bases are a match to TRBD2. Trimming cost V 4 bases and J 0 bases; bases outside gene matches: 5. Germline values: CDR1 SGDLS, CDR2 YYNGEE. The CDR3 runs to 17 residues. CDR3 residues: CASSTGLAGASTDTQYL. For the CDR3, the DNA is TGTGCCAGCAGCACCGGACTAGCGGGGGCCAGCACAGATACGCAGTATCTT.

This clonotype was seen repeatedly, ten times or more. The CDR3 protein is CSVTPGQGGYEQYF. CDR3 in DNA: TGCAGCGTTACTCCGGGGCAGGGGGGCTACGAGCAGTACTTC. J is TRBJ2-7 and V is TRBV29-1; a weak D match, TRBD1 (7 bases). The CDR3 extends over 14 amino acids. Trimming left V 5 bases short and J 3 bases short, with 17 bases between. Germline CDR1 and CDR2: SQVTM and ANQGSEA.

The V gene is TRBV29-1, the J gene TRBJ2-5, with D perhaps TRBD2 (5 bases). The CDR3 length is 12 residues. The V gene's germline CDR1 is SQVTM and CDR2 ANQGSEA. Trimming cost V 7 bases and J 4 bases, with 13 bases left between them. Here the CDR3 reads CSAFSERETQYF. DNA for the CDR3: TGCAGCGCCTTTAGCGAACGAGAGACCCAGTACTTC.

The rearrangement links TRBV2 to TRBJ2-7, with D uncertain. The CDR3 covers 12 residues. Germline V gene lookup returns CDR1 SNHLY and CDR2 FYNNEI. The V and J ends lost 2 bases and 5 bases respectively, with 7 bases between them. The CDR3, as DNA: TGTGCCAGCAGTGAAACCCGGAACGAGCAGTACTTC. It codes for CASSETRNEQYF.

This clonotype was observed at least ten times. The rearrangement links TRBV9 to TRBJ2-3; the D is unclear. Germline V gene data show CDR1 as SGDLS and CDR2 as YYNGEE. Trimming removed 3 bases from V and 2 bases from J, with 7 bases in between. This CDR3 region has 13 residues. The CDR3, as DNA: TGTGCCAGCAGCGGGGATGACACAGATACGCAGTATTTT. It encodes CASSGDDTDTQYF.

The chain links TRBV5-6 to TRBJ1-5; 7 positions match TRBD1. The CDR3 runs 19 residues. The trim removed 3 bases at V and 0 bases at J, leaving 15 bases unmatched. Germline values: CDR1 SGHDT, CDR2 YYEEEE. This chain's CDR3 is CASSSTASRTGYSNQPQHF. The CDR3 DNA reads TGTGCCAGCAGCTCCACCGCCTCCCGGACAGGTTATAGCAATCAGCCCCAGCATTTT.

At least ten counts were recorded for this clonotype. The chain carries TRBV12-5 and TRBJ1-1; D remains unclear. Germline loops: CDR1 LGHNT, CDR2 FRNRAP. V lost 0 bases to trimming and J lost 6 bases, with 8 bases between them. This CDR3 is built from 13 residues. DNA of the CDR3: TGTGCTAGTGGTTTGGTACTTCCGTCTGAAGCTTTCTTT. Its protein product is CASGLVLPSEAFF.

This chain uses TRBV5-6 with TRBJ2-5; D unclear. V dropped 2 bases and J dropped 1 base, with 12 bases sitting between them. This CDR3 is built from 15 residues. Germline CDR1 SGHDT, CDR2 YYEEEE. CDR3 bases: TGTGCCAGCAGCTTCCTTACAGAGATCCAAGAGACCCAGTACTTC. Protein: CASSFLTEIQETQYF.

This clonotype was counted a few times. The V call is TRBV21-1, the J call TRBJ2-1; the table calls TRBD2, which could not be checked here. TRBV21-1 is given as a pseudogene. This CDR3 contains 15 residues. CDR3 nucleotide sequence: TGTGCCAGCAGCAGGACTAGCGGGACGCAAAATGAGCAGTTCTTC. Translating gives CASSRTSGTQNEQFF.

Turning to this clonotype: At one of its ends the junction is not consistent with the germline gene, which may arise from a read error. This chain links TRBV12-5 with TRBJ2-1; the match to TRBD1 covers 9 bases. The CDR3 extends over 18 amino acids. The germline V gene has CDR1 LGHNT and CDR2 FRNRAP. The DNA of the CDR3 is TGTGCTAGTGGTTCCTCAAGGGGGACAGGGAGCTCCTACAATAAGCAGTTCTTC. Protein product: CASGSSRGTGSSYNKQFF.

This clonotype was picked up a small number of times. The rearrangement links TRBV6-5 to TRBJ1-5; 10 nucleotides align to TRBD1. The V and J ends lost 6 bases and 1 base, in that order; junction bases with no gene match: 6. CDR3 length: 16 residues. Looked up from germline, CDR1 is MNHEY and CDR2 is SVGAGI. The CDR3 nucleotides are TGTGCCAGCAGCCCGGGACAGGGGCGAAGCAATCAGCCCCAGCATTTT. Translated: CASSPGQGRSNQPQHF.

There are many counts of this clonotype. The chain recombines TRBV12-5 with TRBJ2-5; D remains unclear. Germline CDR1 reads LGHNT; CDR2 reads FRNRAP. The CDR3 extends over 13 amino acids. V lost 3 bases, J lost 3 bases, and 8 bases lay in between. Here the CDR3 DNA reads TGTGCTAGTGGTTTCTCGCCCGAAGAGACCCAGTACTTC. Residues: CASGFSPEETQYF.

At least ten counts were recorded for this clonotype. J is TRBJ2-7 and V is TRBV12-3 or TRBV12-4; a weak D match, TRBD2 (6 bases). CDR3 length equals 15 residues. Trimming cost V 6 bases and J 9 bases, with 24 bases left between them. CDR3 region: CASSPWGEGGSRQYF. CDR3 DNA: TGTGCCAGCAGCCCTTGGGGGGAAGGTGGGAGCCGGCAGTACTTC.

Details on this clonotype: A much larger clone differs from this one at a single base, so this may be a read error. This CDR3 reads CVSSEGGSPLHF. The CDR3 nucleotides read TGTGTCAGCAGTGAGGGTGGATCACCCCTCCACTTT. The chain joins TRBV28 to TRBJ1-6; D gene ambiguous. The V gene's germline CDR1 is MDHEN and CDR2 SYDVKM. This CDR3 comprises 12 residues.

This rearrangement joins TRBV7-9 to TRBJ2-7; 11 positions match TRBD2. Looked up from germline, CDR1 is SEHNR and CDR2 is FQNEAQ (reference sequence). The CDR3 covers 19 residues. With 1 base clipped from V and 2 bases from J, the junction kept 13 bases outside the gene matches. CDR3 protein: CASSLGTSGGPLTTYEQYF. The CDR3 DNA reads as TGTGCCAGCAGCTTAGGTACTAGCGGGGGCCCCTTAACCACCTACGAGCAGTACTTC.

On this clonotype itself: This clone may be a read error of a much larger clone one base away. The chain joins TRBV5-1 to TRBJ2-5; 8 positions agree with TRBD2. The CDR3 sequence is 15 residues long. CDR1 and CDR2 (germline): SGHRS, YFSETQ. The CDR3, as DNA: TGCGCCAGCACCCCCCGGGATAGCGGGGAAGAGACCCGGTACTTC. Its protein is CASTPRDSGEETRYF.

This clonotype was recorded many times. CDR3 sequence (DNA): TGTGCCAGCAGTTTTACAGGACTAGCGGGAGCGGATACGCAGTATTTT. It translates to CASSFTGLAGADTQYF. This sequence joins TRBV28 and TRBJ2-3; the match to TRBD2 covers 13 bases. The CDR3 covers 16 residues. CDR1 is MDHEN and CDR2 is SYDVKM in the germline V gene. J lost 6 bases, V lost 3 bases, and 6 bases had no gene match.

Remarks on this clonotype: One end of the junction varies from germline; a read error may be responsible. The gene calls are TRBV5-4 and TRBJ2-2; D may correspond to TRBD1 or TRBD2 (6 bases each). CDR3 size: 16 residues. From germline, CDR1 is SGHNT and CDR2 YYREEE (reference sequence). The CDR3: CASSATGTTNTGGLFF. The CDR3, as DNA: TGTGCCAGCAGCGCTACAGGGACCACGAACACCGGGGGGCTGTTTTTT.

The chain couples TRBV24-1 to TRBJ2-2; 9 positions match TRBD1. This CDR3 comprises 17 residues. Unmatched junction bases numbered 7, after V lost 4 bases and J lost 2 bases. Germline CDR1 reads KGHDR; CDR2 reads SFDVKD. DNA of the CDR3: TGTGCCACCAGTGAAACAAGGACAGGGGCAAACACCGGGGAGCTGTTTTTT. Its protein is CATSETRTGANTGELFF.

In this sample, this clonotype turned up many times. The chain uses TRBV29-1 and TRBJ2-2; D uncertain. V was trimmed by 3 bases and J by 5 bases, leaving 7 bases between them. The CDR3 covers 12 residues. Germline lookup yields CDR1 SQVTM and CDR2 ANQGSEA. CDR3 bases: TGCAGCGTTGAGGAAGGAACCGGGGAGCTGTTTTTT. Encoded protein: CSVEEGTGELFF.

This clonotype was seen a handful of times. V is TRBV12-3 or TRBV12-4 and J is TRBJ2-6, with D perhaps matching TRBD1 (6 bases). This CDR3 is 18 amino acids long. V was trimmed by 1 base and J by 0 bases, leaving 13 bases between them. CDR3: CASSLGQDLYSGANVLTF. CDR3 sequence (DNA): TGTGCCAGCAGTTTAGGACAGGACCTATACTCTGGGGCCAACGTCCTGACTTTC.

The CDR3 bases are TGTGCCAGCAGCTGGGACTATTCTAGCACAGATACGCAGTATTTT. This translates into CASSWDYSSTDTQYF. This rearrangement joins TRBV7-6 to TRBJ2-3, with 7 bases aligning to TRBD2. This CDR3 has 15 residues. V shed 4 bases and J 0 bases; nucleotides not matched to a gene: 4. Germline CDR1 and CDR2: SGHVS and FNYEAQ.

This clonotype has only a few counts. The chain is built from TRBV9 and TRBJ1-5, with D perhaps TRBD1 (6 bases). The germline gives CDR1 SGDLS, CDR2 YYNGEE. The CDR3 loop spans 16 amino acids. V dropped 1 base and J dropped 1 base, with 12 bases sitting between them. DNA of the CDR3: TGTGCCAGCAGCGTACCCAGGGGCGACAGCAATCAGCCCCAGCATTTT. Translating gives CASSVPRGDSNQPQHF.

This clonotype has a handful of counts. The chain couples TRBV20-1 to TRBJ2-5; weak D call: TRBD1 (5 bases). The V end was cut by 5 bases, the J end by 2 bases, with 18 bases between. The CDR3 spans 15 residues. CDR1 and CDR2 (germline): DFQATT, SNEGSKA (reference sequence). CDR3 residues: CSARPEGAVQETQYF. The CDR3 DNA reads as TGCAGTGCTCGACCGGAAGGGGCGGTACAAGAGACCCAGTACTTC.

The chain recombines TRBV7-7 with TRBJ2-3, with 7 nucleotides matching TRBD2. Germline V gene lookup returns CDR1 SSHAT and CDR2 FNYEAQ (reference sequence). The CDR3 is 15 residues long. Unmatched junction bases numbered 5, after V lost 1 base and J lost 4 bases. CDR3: CASSLGAGRADTQYF. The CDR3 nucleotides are TGTGCCAGCAGCTTAGGGGCAGGGAGGGCAGATACGCAGTATTTT. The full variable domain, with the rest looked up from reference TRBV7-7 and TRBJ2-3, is GAGVSQSPRYKVTKRGQDVTLRCDPISSHATLYWYQQALGQGPEFLTYFNYEAQPDKSGLPSDRFSAERPEGSISTLTIQRTEQRDSAMYRCASSLGAGRADTQYFGPGTRLTVL.

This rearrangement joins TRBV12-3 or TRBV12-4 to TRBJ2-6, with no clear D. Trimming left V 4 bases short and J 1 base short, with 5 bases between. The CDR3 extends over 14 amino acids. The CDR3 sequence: CASSSHSGANVLTF. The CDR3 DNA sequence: TGTGCCAGCAGTTCACATTCTGGGGCCAACGTCCTGACTTTC.

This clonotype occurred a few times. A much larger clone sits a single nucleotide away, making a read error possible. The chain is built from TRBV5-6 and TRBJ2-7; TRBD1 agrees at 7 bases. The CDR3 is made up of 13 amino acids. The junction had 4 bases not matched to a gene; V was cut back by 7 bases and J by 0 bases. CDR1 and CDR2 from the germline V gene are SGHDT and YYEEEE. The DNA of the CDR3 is TGTGCCAGCGGCCGGGACAGCTCCTACGAGCAGTACTTC. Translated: CASGRDSSYEQYF.

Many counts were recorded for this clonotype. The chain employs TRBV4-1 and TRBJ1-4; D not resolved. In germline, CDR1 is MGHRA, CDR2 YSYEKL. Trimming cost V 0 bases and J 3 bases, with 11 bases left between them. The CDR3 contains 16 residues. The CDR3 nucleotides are TGCGCCAGCAGCCAAGAGGCAGTTCTTGCTAATGAAAAACTGTTTTTT. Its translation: CASSQEAVLANEKLFF.

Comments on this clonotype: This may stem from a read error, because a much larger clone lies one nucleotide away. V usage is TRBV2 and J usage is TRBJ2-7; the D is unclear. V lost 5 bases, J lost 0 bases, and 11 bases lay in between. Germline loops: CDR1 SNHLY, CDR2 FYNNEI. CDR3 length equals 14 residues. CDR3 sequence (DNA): TGTGCCAGCAGTAACGGCCCGGCCTCCTACGAGCAGTACTTC. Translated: CASSNGPASYEQYF.

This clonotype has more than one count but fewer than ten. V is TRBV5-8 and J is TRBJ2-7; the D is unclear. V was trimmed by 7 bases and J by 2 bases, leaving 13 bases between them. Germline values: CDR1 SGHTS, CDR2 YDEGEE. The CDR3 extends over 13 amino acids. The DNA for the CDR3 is TGTGCCAGCGAACTCTCGCCGGCCTACGAGCAGTACTTC. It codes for CASELSPAYEQYF.